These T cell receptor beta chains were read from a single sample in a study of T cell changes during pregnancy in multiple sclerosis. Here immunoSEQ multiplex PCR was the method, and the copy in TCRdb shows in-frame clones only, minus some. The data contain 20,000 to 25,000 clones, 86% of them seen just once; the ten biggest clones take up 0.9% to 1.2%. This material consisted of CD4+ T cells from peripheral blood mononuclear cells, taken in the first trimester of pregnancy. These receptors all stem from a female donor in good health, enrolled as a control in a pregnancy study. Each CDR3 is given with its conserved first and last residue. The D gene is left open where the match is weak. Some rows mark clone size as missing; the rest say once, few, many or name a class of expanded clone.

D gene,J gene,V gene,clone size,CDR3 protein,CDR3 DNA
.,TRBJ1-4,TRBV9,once,CASSVEDTLFF,TGTGCCAGCAGCGTAGAGGACACACTGTTTTTT
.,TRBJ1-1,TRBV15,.,CATSSPRGWEGTEAFF,TGTGCCACCAGCTCTCCTAGGGGGTGGGAAGGCACTGAAGCTTTCTTT
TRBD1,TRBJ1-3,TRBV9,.,CASSARQGVGNTIYF,TGTGCCAGCAGCGCCCGACAGGGGGTTGGAAACACCATATATTTT
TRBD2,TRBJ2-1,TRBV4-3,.,CASSQDLRTSGGNEQFF,TGCGCCAGCAGCCAAGATCTACGCACTAGCGGGGGGAATGAGCAGTTCTTC
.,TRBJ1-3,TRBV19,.,CASTPPDRFAGNTIYF,TGTGCCAGTACCCCACCGGACAGATTTGCTGGAAACACCATATATTTT
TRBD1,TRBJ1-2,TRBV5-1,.,CASSSQTGSVDGYTF,TGCGCCAGCAGCTCCCAGACAGGGAGTGTAGATGGCTACACCTTC
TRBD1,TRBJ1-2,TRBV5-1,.,CASNRGVSLDVYGYTF,TGCGCCAGCAACAGGGGGGTTTCTTTGGACGTCTATGGCTACACCTTC
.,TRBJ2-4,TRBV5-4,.,CASSLGAPRVGDIQYF,TGTGCCAGCAGCTTGGGGGCGCCCCGGGTAGGGGACATTCAGTACTTC
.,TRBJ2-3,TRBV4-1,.,CASSQVPTSTDTQYF,TGCGCCAGCAGCCAAGTTCCGACTAGCACAGATACGCAGTATTTT
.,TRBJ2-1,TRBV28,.,CASLDYSYNEQFF,TGTGCCAGCCTTGACTACTCCTACAATGAGCAGTTCTTC
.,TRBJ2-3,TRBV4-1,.,CASSQRGSTDTQYF,TGCGCCAGCAGCCAAAGAGGGAGCACAGATACGCAGTATTTT
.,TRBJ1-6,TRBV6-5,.,CASSYSQAGYNSPLHF,TGTGCCAGCAGTTACTCGCAGGCGGGGTATAATTCACCCCTCCACTTT
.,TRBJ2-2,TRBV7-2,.,CASSLRTGNGELFF,TGTGCCAGCAGCTTACGAACAGGGAACGGGGAGCTGTTTTTT
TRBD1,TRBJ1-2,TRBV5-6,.,CASSPQGAGGYTF,TGTGCCAGCAGCCCACAGGGGGCCGGCGGCTACACCTTC
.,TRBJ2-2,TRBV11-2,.,CASSDLGRTNTGELFF,TGTGCCAGCAGCGACCTAGGAAGGACAAACACCGGGGAGCTGTTTTTT
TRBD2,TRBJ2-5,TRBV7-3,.,CASSLRASGAYQETQYF,TGTGCCAGCAGCTTAAGAGCTAGCGGGGCGTACCAAGAGACCCAGTACTTC
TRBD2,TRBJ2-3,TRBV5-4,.,CASSVLADSYTDTQYF,TGTGCCAGCAGCGTGCTAGCGGATTCTTACACAGATACGCAGTATTTT
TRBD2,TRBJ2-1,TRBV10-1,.,CASSPAGGTYNEQFF,TGCGCCAGCTCCCCAGCGGGAGGAACCTACAATGAGCAGTTCTTC
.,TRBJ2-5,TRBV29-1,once,CSVENYQGRETRYF,TGCAGCGTTGAAAATTACCAGGGCCGGGAGACCCGGTACTTC
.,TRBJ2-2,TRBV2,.,CASRGTRQPGELFF,TGTGCCAGCAGGGGGACACGCCAGCCCGGGGAGCTGTTTTTT
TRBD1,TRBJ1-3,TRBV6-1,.,CASRSGTGGNTIYF,TGTGCCAGCAGATCCGGGACAGGAGGAAACACCATATATTTT
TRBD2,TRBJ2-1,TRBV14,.,CASSQLLATNEQFF,TGTGCCAGCAGCCAACTACTAGCGACCAATGAGCAGTTCTTC
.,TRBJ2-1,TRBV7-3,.,CASSGRGGRGNEQFF,TGTGCCAGCAGCGGCAGGGGTGGGCGAGGGAATGAGCAGTTCTTC
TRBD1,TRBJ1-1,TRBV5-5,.,CASSLDRGFQAFF,TGTGCCAGCAGCCTCGACAGGGGTTTTCAAGCTTTCTTT
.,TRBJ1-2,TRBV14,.,CASSQETGQSYGYTF,TGTGCCAGCAGCCAAGAAACAGGACAAAGCTATGGCTACACCTTC
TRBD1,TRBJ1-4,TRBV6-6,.,CASVLDRQGAEKLFF,TGTGCCAGCGTCCTCGATAGGCAGGGGGCTGAAAAACTGTTTTTT
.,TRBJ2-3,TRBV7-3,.,CASSPRGAPSTDTQYF,TGTGCCAGCAGCCCCCGGGGAGCCCCTAGCACAGATACGCAGTATTTT
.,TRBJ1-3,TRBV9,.,CASSVEFRGDSGNTIYF,TGTGCCAGCAGCGTAGAGTTTCGGGGGGACTCTGGAAACACCATATATTTT
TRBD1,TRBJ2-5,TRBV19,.,CASSMPFTSPGTAQETQYF,TGTGCCAGTAGTATGCCCTTTACGTCCCCCGGGACAGCCCAAGAGACCCAGTACTTC
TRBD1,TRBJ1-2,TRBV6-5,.,CASSLEPGQTFGYTF,TGTGCCAGCAGTCTCGAACCGGGACAGACGTTTGGCTACACCTTC
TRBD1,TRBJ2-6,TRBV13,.,CASARTGTGANVLTF,TGTGCCAGCGCTAGGACAGGGACTGGGGCCAACGTCCTGACTTTC
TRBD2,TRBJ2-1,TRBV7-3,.,CASSLNLAGANEQFF,TGTGCCAGCAGCTTAAACCTAGCGGGGGCTAATGAGCAGTTCTTC
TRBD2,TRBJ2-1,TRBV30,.,CASAGGTRSYNEQFF,TGTGCCTCGGCGGGGGGGACCCGCTCCTACAATGAGCAGTTCTTC
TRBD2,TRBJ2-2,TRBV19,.,CASSSSGRGGTGELFF,TGTGCCAGTAGTAGTAGCGGGAGAGGGGGTACCGGGGAGCTGTTTTTT
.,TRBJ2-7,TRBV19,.,CASSGAGPYEQYF,TGTGCCAGTAGTGGGGCCGGGCCCTACGAGCAGTACTTC
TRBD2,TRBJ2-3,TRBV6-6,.,CASSRTSGRGADTQYF,TGTGCCAGCAGCCGGACTAGCGGGAGGGGGGCAGATACGCAGTATTTT
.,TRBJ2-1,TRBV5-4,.,CASGSGGPGEQFF,TGTGCCAGCGGATCCGGGGGGCCGGGTGAGCAGTTCTTC
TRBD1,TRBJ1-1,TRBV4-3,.,CASSQAFRGTEAFF,TGCGCCAGCAGCCAAGCGTTCAGGGGGACTGAAGCTTTCTTT
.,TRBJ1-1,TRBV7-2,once,CASSPRPGDTEAFF,TGTGCCAGCAGCCCCCGTCCCGGGGACACTGAAGCTTTCTTT
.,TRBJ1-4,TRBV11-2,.,CASSRGGNREKLFF,TGTGCCAGCAGCAGGGGGGGGAATCGGGAAAAACTGTTTTTT
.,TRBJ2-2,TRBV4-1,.,CASSQEGLAGTGELFF,TGCGCCAGCAGCCAAGAGGGTCTAGCAGGCACCGGGGAGCTGTTTTTT
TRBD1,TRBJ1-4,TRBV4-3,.,CASSPSRDRGENEKLFF,TGCGCCAGCAGCCCGTCCCGGGACAGGGGGGAAAATGAAAAACTGTTTTTT
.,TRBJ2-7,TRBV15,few,CATSIGAGLTYEQYF,TGTGCCACCAGCATAGGGGCCGGGCTGACCTACGAGCAGTACTTC
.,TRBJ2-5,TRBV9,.,CASSVAARQETQYF,TGTGCCAGCAGCGTAGCTGCGCGACAAGAGACCCAGTACTTC
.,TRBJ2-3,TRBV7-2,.,CASSPREGTDTQYF,TGTGCCAGCAGCCCGAGGGAGGGCACAGATACGCAGTATTTT
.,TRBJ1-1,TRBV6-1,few,CASSVSAGVNTEAFF,TGTGCCAGCAGTGTCTCGGCAGGGGTCAACACTGAAGCTTTCTTT
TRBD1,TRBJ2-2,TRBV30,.,CAWSGQGGNGELFF,TGTGCCTGGAGCGGACAGGGAGGAAACGGGGAGCTGTTTTTT
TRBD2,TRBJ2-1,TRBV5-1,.,CASSSQTSGGLGGNEQFF,TGCGCCAGCAGCTCCCAGACTAGCGGGGGGCTCGGGGGGAATGAGCAGTTCTTC
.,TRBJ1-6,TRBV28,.,CAISRQGNSPLHF,TGTGCCATCAGTCGACAAGGAAATTCACCCCTCCACTTT
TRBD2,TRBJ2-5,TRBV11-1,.,CASSLRGTSGGAVGETQYF,TGTGCCAGCAGCCTCAGGGGGACTAGCGGGGGGGCCGTGGGGGAGACCCAGTACTTC
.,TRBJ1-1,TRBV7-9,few,CASSLVGQKLGTEAFF,TGTGCCAGCAGCTTAGTGGGTCAAAAACTAGGGACTGAAGCTTTCTTT
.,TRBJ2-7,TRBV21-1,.,CASSKGLAGACEQYF,TGTGCCAGCAGCAAAGGACTAGCGGGAGCTTGCGAGCAGTACTTC
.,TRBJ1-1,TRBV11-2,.,CASSLELSGGPGAFF,TGTGCCAGCAGCTTAGAATTGAGCGGGGGCCCTGGAGCTTTCTTT
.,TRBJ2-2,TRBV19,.,CASKGEGKGGELFF,TGTGCCAGTAAGGGGGAGGGCAAAGGCGGGGAGCTGTTTTTT
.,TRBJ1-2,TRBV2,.,CASSVQGDGYTF,TGTGCCAGCAGTGTACAGGGAGATGGCTACACCTTC
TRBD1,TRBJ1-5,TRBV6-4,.,CASSAGGSNQPQHF,TGTGCCAGCAGTGCAGGGGGTAGCAATCAGCCCCAGCATTTT